Here is one T cell receptor (beta chain) with its context. Its antigen remains unknown. The assay was immunoSEQ multiplex PCR, and TCRdb's table has in-frame clones only and misses some. The sample has 91,000 or so clones, around nine tenths seen once. This CDR3 comprises 15 residues. The junction had 4 bases not matched to a gene; V was cut back by 1 base and J by 4 bases. Germline loops: CDR1 MNHNS, CDR2 SASEGT. This specimen comes from a study of identifying expanded T cells in peripheral blood. The study, taken as a whole, reports: Technical replicates showed about 1.2 changed clones; about 2 weeks around 15; four weeks 19.

Collection occurred without any documented infections or immune events in donors. V gene TRBV6-1 combines with J gene TRBJ2-3; 8 bases are shared with TRBD2. What was sequenced was blood. This TCR derives from a person aged 18 to 75 in good health. The CDR3 region is CASSEGYGGADTQYF. CDR3 nucleotides: TGTGCCAGCAGTGAAGGGTACGGGGGGGCAGATACGCAGTATTTT.